This TCR beta chain was found in a study of blood T cell repertoires in COVID-19. Study summary: Acute and convalescent COVID-19 specimens originated in the United States, Italy and Spain.

Trimming at V came to 4 bases and at J to 7 bases, leaving 9 bases not matched to a gene. Germline V gene lookup returns CDR1 KGHDR and CDR2 SFDVKD. This CDR3 is 15 amino acids long. Per the study methods: Researchers report that nucleated cell counts were estimated from reference gene primer amplification. The assay was immunoSEQ multiplex PCR, and TCRdb's table has in-frame clones only and misses some. V, J and clone size are those of that table, while D and trimming were read from the DNA. Found here are about 340,000 clones, over 70% of them singletons; the top ten hold roughly 6.3%. This TCR was recovered from a woman aged 45-59 years with COVID-19, enrolled during active disease. Sequenced: peripheral blood. The rearrangement uses TRBV24-1 and TRBJ2-1; 7 nucleotides line up with TRBD1. CDR3 bases: TGTGCCACCAGTGACCCGACAGGGTGGAGTAATGAGCAGTTCTTC. This codes for CATSDPTGWSNEQFF.